These 10 T cell receptor beta chains originate from one sample sequenced in a study of regulatory T cells in long-lasting Graves disease. This sample's time point: newly diagnosed GD, antithyroid drugs for less than 3 months. The TCR library used RNA extracted from PBMCs. Arm-PCR of CDR3 regions with iRepertoire HTBI primers generated TCR beta libraries. From the multiplex PCR reads, TCRdb called clonotypes with MiXCR, one entry per CDR3 protein. This sample yields hundreds of thousands of distinct CDR3 sequences, of which approximately 12% are seen a single time; roughly 8.9% belongs to the top ten. A further study also used this sample, focusing on T cells in Graves' hyperthyroidism and ophthalmopathy.

The specimen was peripheral blood mononuclear cells (PBMCs), collected at new diagnosis, from a patient treated with antithyroid drugs. These receptors were taken from a woman between 25 and 40 years old with Graves disease.

The chain has TRBV4-3 and TRBJ1-5; D remains ambiguous. The CDR3 sequence is 18 residues long. Germline CDR1 is LGHNA and CDR2 is YSLEER. V dropped 0 bases and J dropped 0 bases, with 15 bases sitting between them. The CDR3 is CASSQDHILGYSNQPQHF. Here the CDR3 DNA reads TGCGCCAGCAGCCAAGATCATATTCTGGGGTATAGCAATCAGCCCCAGCATTTT.

Comment on this clonotype: A much more abundant neighbour one base away suggests this may be a read error. The V call is TRBV10-1, the J call TRBJ1-6; D gene uncertain. The CDR3 runs 11 residues. CDR1 is WNHNN and CDR2 is SYGVQD in the germline V gene (reference sequence). CDR3 in DNA: TGCCCCACACATTCAAATTCACCCCTCCACTTT. It translates to CPTHSNSPLHF.

This clonotype was detected many times. This chain uses TRBV28 with TRBJ2-7, with 10 positions matching TRBD1. This CDR3 contains 15 residues. Germline V gives CDR1 MDHEN, CDR2 SYDVKM. J gave up 3 bases and V 8 bases, and 10 bases lay outside the gene matches. The CDR3 nucleotides read TGTGCCAGCTCTCCCCCGGGGACAGGGGACTACGAGCAGTACTTC. This codes for CASSPPGTGDYEQYF.

There are a few counts of this clonotype. The chain recombines TRBV12-3 or TRBV12-4 with TRBJ2-5; TRBD1 aligns across 10 bases. Losses at the gene ends were 7 bases for V and 5 bases for J; bases not matched to a gene: 13. The length of the CDR3 is 16 residues. The CDR3 reads CASTLGDRGRRETQYF. The CDR3 nucleotides are TGTGCCAGCACCCTCGGCGACAGGGGGCGCCGGGAGACCCAGTACTTC.

The chain is built from TRBV12-3 or TRBV12-4 and TRBJ2-7, with TRBD2 as a possible D gene (6 bases). The CDR3 is 17 residues long. The V end lost 6 bases, the J end lost 4 bases, and 25 bases lay between the germline ends. Here the CDR3 DNA reads TGTGCCAGCAGCACCTCCCTTGGGACTGGCGGGACGTACGAGCAGTACTTC. It encodes CASSTSLGTGGTYEQYF.

This clonotype turned up a few times. The gene calls are TRBV10-3 and TRBJ2-7; 8 positions match TRBD2. Per germline, CDR1 ENHRY and CDR2 SYGVKD. The trim removed 2 bases at V and 3 bases at J, leaving 3 bases unmatched. The CDR3 length is 14 residues. The CDR3 sequence is CAISEREGGYEQYF. The CDR3 DNA reads as TGTGCCATCAGTGAGCGGGAGGGAGGCTACGAGCAGTACTTC.

Ten or more counts support this clonotype. This chain links TRBV7-9 with TRBJ2-5; tentative D call: TRBD2 (5 bases). V gave up 5 bases and J gave up 9 bases, with 16 bases separating them. The CDR3 runs 13 residues. Per the germline V gene, CDR1 is SEHNR and CDR2 is FQNEAQ (reference sequence). The CDR3 DNA reads as TGTGCCAGCAGCCAAGAGGTGATGGGAGCCCAGTACTTC. Its protein is CASSQEVMGAQYF.

The sample holds many counts of this clonotype. The chain carries TRBV12-3 or TRBV12-4 and TRBJ1-5; D not resolved. Trimming pared 4 bases from V and 0 bases from J, leaving 4 bases between. There are 13 residues in the CDR3. The CDR3 DNA reads TGTGCCAGCAGTTACCATAGCAATCAGCCCCAGCATTTT. It yields the protein CASSYHSNQPQHF.

This clonotype was picked up many times. This chain connects TRBV2 to TRBJ2-5, with 8 bases identical to TRBD2. CDR3 length: 18 residues. CDR1 is SNHLY, CDR2 FYNNEI, per germline. The ends lost 4 bases at V and 0 bases at J; junction bases unmatched: 13. CDR3 sequence: CASSGAGAVGGYQETQYF. CDR3 coding DNA: TGTGCCAGCAGTGGAGCGGGAGCTGTTGGGGGGTACCAAGAGACCCAGTACTTC.

This chain joins TRBV4-3 and TRBJ2-3; the D is unclear. CDR3 length: 14 amino acids. Germline V gene data show CDR1 as LGHNA and CDR2 as YSLEER. The germline V and J ends were trimmed by 0 bases and 6 bases, with 10 bases remaining between them. The CDR3 region is CASSQEARWDTQYF. The CDR3 DNA is TGCGCCAGCAGCCAAGAGGCGCGTTGGGATACGCAGTATTTT.